This entry features one T cell receptor (beta chain) sequence. Its antigen is as yet unknown. This specimen comes from a study of vaccination and CD4 T cells after COVID-19. CDR1 is MDHEN, CDR2 SYDVKM, per germline. CDR3 length: 16 amino acids. Trimming removed 6 bases from V and 5 bases from J, with 20 bases in between. Cultured CD4+ T cell DNA was sequenced using the Oncomine TCR Beta short-read assay. In this case, cultured CD4+ T cells provided the extracted genomic DNA. One entry per CDR3 protein results from TCRdb running MiXCR on the PCR reads. The data contain fewer than 20,000 distinct CDR3 sequences, about 43% of them singletons. Described treatment: roughly ten-day PBMC culture with coronavirus spike peptide pools or control peptides (ViraFEST assay).

Sequenced sample: CD4+ T cells from blood, cultured in vitro. The gene calls are TRBV28 and TRBJ2-1; possible D gene TRBD2, 6 bases. The sequence derives from a human donor who had recovered from COVID-19. The CDR3 DNA sequence: TGTGCCAGCAGCTCTCCCCGGAGGGCCTCTGACAATGAGCAGTTCTTC. Amino acids: CASSSPRRASDNEQFF.